The next 23 T cell receptor beta chains were all read from a single sample in a study of shared clonotypes between healthy human individuals. Method: immunoSEQ multiplex PCR; TCRdb's copy keeps in-frame clones and lacks some. The sample holds about 2.1 million clones, around 93% seen once. CD45RO-negative cells were positively selected for CCR7, leaving out terminally differentiated effector memory CD45RA+ cells. The sequencing sample was made of naive CD8+ T cells from PBMCs. The receptors were gathered from a man aged 18 to 29 in good health. Some clones in this sample may be carry-over from other donors' samples.

The chain employs TRBV15 and TRBJ2-7, with D uncertain. There are 13 residues in the CDR3. V was pared by 0 bases and J by 3 bases, with 6 bases between. Germline-derived CDR1 and CDR2 are LNHNV and YYDKDF (reference sequence). The CDR3 loop is CATSRDRHYEQYF. The CDR3 DNA follows: TGTGCCACCAGCAGAGACAGGCACTACGAGCAGTACTTC.

The gene calls are TRBV7-9 and TRBJ2-2; a weak D match, TRBD1 (6 bases). The length of the CDR3 is 14 residues. Germline V gene data show CDR1 as SEHNR and CDR2 as FQNEAQ (reference sequence). The V end lost 7 bases, the J end lost 9 bases, and 18 bases lay between the germline ends. The CDR3 DNA sequence: TGTGCCAGCATCGCGACAGGAAGGGACCGGGAGCTGTTTTTT. Protein product: CASIATGRDRELFF.

The V and J genes are TRBV12-5 and TRBJ2-5, with a weak D call TRBD1 (5 bases). This CDR3 has 15 residues. CDR1 is LGHNT and CDR2 is FRNRAP in the germline V gene. V lost 5 bases, J lost 4 bases, and 17 bases lay in between. DNA of the CDR3: TGTGCTAGTGGTAAATCAGGGCCGGATCGAGAGACCCAGTACTTC. It is translated as CASGKSGPDRETQYF.

The chain uses TRBV7-9 and TRBJ1-1, with no clear D. This CDR3 contains 11 residues. The ends were cut back, 5 bases at V and 10 bases at J, with 11 bases in the middle. CDR1 is SEHNR, CDR2 FQNEAQ, per germline (reference sequence). The CDR3 DNA follows: TGTGCCAGCAGCCCCCTCGATCGAGCTTTCTTT. Its translation is CASSPLDRAFF.

The rearrangement joins TRBV27 to TRBJ2-1; the D gene is possibly TRBD2 (5 bases). The CDR3 extends over 15 amino acids. Germline V lookup: CDR1 MNHEY, CDR2 SMNVEV (reference sequence). The V gene lost 2 bases and the J gene lost 4 bases, with 12 bases spanning the gap. The CDR3 DNA sequence: TGTGCCAGCAGTTTAACAGCGGCTAATTACAATGAGCAGTTCTTC. Its protein is CASSLTAANYNEQFF.

The chain recombines TRBV15 with TRBJ2-5; D is unresolved. The V and J ends lost 5 bases and 4 bases respectively, with 14 bases between them. The CDR3 has 14 amino acids. Germline V gives CDR1 LNHNV, CDR2 YYDKDF (reference sequence). The CDR3 bases are TGTGCCACCAGCCCCTCCGACAATCGAGAGACCCAGTACTTC. Amino acids: CATSPSDNRETQYF. Filled out from reference TRBV15 and TRBJ2-5, the complete variable domain reads DAMVIQNPRYQVTQFGKPVTLSCSQTLNHNVMYWYQQKSSQAPKLLFHYYDKDFNNEADTPDNFQSRRPNTSFCFLDIRSPGLGDTAMYLCATSPSDNRETQYFGPGTRLLVL.

The J gene is TRBJ2-2, the V gene TRBV7-3; 12 bases line up with TRBD2. The CDR3 is 16 residues long. The junction had 6 bases not matched to a gene; V was cut back by 5 bases and J by 5 bases. In germline, CDR1 is SGHTA, CDR2 FQGTGA. Here the CDR3 DNA reads TGTGCCAGCAGCCCCCTAGCGGGGGGGGAGACCGGGGAGCTGTTTTTT. This gives the protein CASSPLAGGETGELFF.

This clone appeared a single time. This rearrangement joins TRBV11-2 to TRBJ2-3, with unresolved D. V was cut by 2 bases and J by 6 bases, with 12 bases left in between. The length of the CDR3 is 14 residues. CDR1 and CDR2 (germline): SGHAT, FQNNGV. Here the CDR3 reads CASSLLGSLDTQYF. CDR3 nucleotide sequence: TGTGCCAGCAGCTTACTAGGATCCCTCGATACGCAGTATTTT.

V and J are TRBV9 and TRBJ2-5; 9 bases line up with TRBD1. The trim removed 4 bases at V and 3 bases at J, leaving 7 bases unmatched. Germline V gives CDR1 SGDLS, CDR2 YYNGEE. This CDR3 is 15 amino acids long. The CDR3 reads CASSQGQGIKETQYF. In DNA form, the CDR3 reads TGTGCCAGCAGCCAGGGACAGGGAATTAAAGAGACCCAGTACTTC.

The CDR3, as DNA: TGTGCCAGCAGCCCCCGAGGGGGGCTAGCGGGAGACTACGAGCAGTACTTC. Translated, it gives CASSPRGGLAGDYEQYF. This chain uses TRBV9 with TRBJ2-7, with TRBD2 matching over 10 bases. CDR3 length equals 17 residues. The germline CDR1 and CDR2 sequences are SGDLS and YYNGEE. V lost 4 bases to trimming and J lost 3 bases; unmatched junction nucleotides: 13.

The chain employs TRBV19 and TRBJ1-2; tentative D call: TRBD1 (5 bases). Germline loops: CDR1 LNHDA, CDR2 SQIVND (reference sequence). This CDR3 is built from 15 residues. Trimming left V 5 bases short and J 3 bases short, with 16 bases between. Written as DNA, the CDR3 is TGTGCCAGTAGTCCGCGGGGCGCGGTAGACTATGGCTACACCTTC. The encoded protein is CASSPRGAVDYGYTF.

The chain joins TRBV5-6 to TRBJ2-7; 7 nucleotides line up with TRBD1. The V gene's germline CDR1 is SGHDT and CDR2 YYEEEE. Germline trimming cut 0 bases from V and 3 bases from J; bases unmatched to any gene: 9. The length of the CDR3 is 16 residues. In DNA, the CDR3 is TGTGCCAGCAGCTTGGGTTTAGGGGGCCCGAGCTACGAGCAGTACTTC. Translating it yields CASSLGLGGPSYEQYF.

V and J are TRBV27 and TRBJ2-1, with D perhaps TRBD1 (5 bases). Germline V gene data show CDR1 as MNHEY and CDR2 as SMNVEV (reference sequence). Trimming removed 3 bases at V and 4 bases at J, with 10 bases between. The CDR3 is made up of 14 amino acids. The CDR3 bases are TGTGCCAGCAGTTTCTCTAGGGGTTACAATGAGCAGTTCTTC. It encodes CASSFSRGYNEQFF.

V gene TRBV19 combines with J gene TRBJ1-4, with D possibly TRBD1 on 5 matching bases. This CDR3 has 15 residues. Germline assignment: CDR1 LNHDA and CDR2 SQIVND (reference sequence). Trimming pared 5 bases from V and 4 bases from J, leaving 14 bases between. This CDR3 reads CASSGPGPINEKLFF. For the CDR3, the DNA is TGTGCCAGTAGTGGACCGGGACCGATTAATGAAAAACTGTTTTTT.

As regards this clone: The sample contains more than one DNA sequence encoding this CDR3. The chain links TRBV28 to TRBJ1-1; D not certain. V was pared by 3 bases and J by 1 base, with 6 bases between. The germline gives CDR1 MDHEN, CDR2 SYDVKM. CDR3 length: 13 residues. Here the CDR3 reads CASSFPRNTEAFF. The CDR3 DNA sequence: TGTGCCAGCAGTTTCCCCAGGAACACTGAAGCTTTCTTT.

The chain links TRBV29-1 to TRBJ2-3; possibly TRBD1 or TRBD2 for D (5 bases each). Per germline, CDR1 SQVTM and CDR2 ANQGSEA. The CDR3 loop spans 11 amino acids. Trimming took 5 bases from V and 6 from J, leaving 9 bases between them. CDR3 residues: CSVRDPDTQYF. The CDR3 coding sequence is TGCAGCGTTCGGGACCCTGATACGCAGTATTTT.

V usage is TRBV5-6 and J usage is TRBJ2-7; 10 positions agree with TRBD1. The CDR3 totals 17 residues. V was clipped by 0 bases and J by 3 bases; unmatched bases: 9. Germline V gene sequence: CDR1 SGHDT, CDR2 YYEEEE. CDR3 sequence (DNA): TGTGCCAGCAGCTTGGCCATGGACAGGGGGAACAGCTACGAGCAGTACTTC. The encoded protein is CASSLAMDRGNSYEQYF.

The chain combines TRBV7-6 with TRBJ2-5; the D gene is possibly TRBD1 (5 bases). Germline CDR1 SGHVS, CDR2 FNYEAQ. CDR3 length equals 17 residues. The ends were cut back, 0 bases at V and 5 bases at J, with 19 bases in the middle. CDR3 loop: CASSLAQRGAWGETQYF. The CDR3 DNA is TGTGCCAGCAGCTTAGCGCAAAGGGGCGCTTGGGGTGAGACCCAGTACTTC.

Points on this clone: Additional DNA sequences in this sample encode the identical CDR3. The gene calls are TRBV27 and TRBJ2-7; 12 bases match TRBD2. CDR3 length: 15 amino acids. Germline V gives CDR1 MNHEY, CDR2 SMNVEV (reference sequence). With 6 bases clipped from V and 1 base from J, the junction kept 4 bases outside the gene matches. The CDR3 protein is CASRGGLAGSYEQYF. CDR3 coding DNA: TGTGCCAGCAGGGGAGGACTAGCGGGATCCTACGAGCAGTACTTC.

The genes are TRBV7-2 and TRBJ2-3; maybe TRBD1 (9 bases). This CDR3 has 17 residues. Trimming shortened V by 3 bases and J by 0 bases, and 16 bases separated the two germline ends. Looked up from germline, CDR1 is SGHTA and CDR2 is FQGNSA. The chain's CDR3 is CASSFGGDRASTDTQYF. CDR3 coding DNA: TGTGCCAGCAGCTTCGGGGGGGACAGGGCGAGCACAGATACGCAGTATTTT.

The J gene is TRBJ2-1, the V gene TRBV7-9, with D perhaps matching TRBD2 (6 bases). V was cut by 5 bases and J by 10 bases, with 21 bases left in between. Germline lookup yields CDR1 SEHNR and CDR2 FQNEAQ (reference sequence). This CDR3 has 15 residues. Written as DNA, the CDR3 is TGTGCCAGCAGCCCTCCCGGGGGTTCAGTCGGGGAGCAGTTCTTC. The encoded protein is CASSPPGGSVGEQFF. The complete variable domain, with remaining parts taken from reference TRBV7-9 and TRBJ2-1, reads DTGVSQNPRHKITKRGQNVTFRCDPISEHNRLYWYRQTLGQGPEFLTYFQNEAQLEKSRLLSDRFSAERPKGSFSTLEIQRTEQGDSAMYLCASSPPGGSVGEQFFGPGTRLTVL.

The chain uses TRBV2 and TRBJ2-5, with TRBD2 matching over 7 bases. Germline V lookup: CDR1 SNHLY, CDR2 FYNNEI. The CDR3 runs 14 residues. V trimming: 7 bases; J trimming: 0 bases; junction bases outside the gene matches: 5. The DNA of the CDR3 is TGTGCCAGCACCTACCGGGGGGACCAAGAGACCCAGTACTTC. Translated: CASTYRGDQETQYF.

The gene calls are TRBV27 and TRBJ2-1; D uncertain. Germline V gene data show CDR1 as MNHEY and CDR2 as SMNVEV (reference sequence). The CDR3 covers 17 residues. Trimming took off 1 base at V and 2 bases at J, with 15 bases between the two ends. The DNA of the CDR3 is TGTGCCAGCAGTTTATTAGCCGTGGTAGGCACCTACAATGAGCAGTTCTTC. Translation gives CASSLLAVVGTYNEQFF.